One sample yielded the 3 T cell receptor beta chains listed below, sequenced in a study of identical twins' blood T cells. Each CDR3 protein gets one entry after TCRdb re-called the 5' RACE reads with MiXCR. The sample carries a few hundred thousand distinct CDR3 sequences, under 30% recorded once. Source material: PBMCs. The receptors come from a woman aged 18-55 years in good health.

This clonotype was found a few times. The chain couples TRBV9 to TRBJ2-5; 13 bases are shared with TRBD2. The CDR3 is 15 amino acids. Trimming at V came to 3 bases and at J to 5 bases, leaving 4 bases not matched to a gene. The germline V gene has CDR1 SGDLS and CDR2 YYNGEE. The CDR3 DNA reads TGTGCCAGCAGCGCCGGGACTAGCGGGGTGGAGACCCAGTACTTC. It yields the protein CASSAGTSGVETQYF.

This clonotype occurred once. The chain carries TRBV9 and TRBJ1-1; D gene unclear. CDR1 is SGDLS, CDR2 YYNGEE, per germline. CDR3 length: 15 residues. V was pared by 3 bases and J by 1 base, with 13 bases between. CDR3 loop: CASSAAPTANTEAFF. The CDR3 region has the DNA TGTGCCAGCAGCGCTGCCCCAACAGCGAACACTGAAGCTTTCTTT.

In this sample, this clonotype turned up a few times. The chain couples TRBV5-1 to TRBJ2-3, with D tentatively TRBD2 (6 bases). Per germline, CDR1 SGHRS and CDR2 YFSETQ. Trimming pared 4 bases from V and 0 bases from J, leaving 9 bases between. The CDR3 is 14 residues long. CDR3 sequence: CASSVGTSTDTQYF. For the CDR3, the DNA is TGCGCCAGCAGCGTCGGGACTAGCACAGATACGCAGTATTTT.